This TCR beta chain stems from a study of control samples from healthy donors and cancer patients. Profiled with immunoSEQ multiplex PCR; TCRdb holds only in-frame clones, not every one. The repertoire has roughly 69,000 clones, more than 80% of them found once; the top ten carry 15% to 17%. This clone has only a few counts. Germline V gene sequence: CDR1 KGHSH, CDR2 LQKENI. The CDR3 sequence is 13 residues long. V dropped 4 bases and J dropped 2 bases, with 8 bases sitting between them. Source material: blood. This chain uses TRBV18 with TRBJ1-1, with unresolved D. The source is a man aged 60 to 69 in good health. CDR3 amino acids: CASSRTDNTEAFF. CDR3 bases: TGTGCCAGCTCACGGACGGACAACACTGAAGCTTTCTTT.